The 21 T cell receptor beta chains in this list originate from one sample, sequenced in a study of blood T cell repertoires in COVID-19. The repertoire was sequenced with immunoSEQ multiplex PCR; TCRdb's copy has only in-frame clones and lacks some. The data show some 200,000 clones, 83% seen once. Source material: PBMCs or T cells enriched from blood (not recorded which). The receptor source for this set is a woman in her fifties or sixties who had been exposed to COVID-19.

This clone has only one observation. The J gene is TRBJ1-1, the V gene TRBV5-1; the D gene is possibly TRBD1 (6 bases). This CDR3 is built from 13 residues. The germline V gene has CDR1 SGHRS and CDR2 YFSETQ. V shed 6 bases and J shed 0 bases, with 9 bases lying between them. The chain's CDR3 is CASKGDLNTEAFF. The CDR3 region has the DNA TGCGCCAGCAAGGGGGATTTGAACACTGAAGCTTTCTTT.

The J gene is TRBJ1-1, the V gene TRBV4-1; possibly TRBD1 for D (6 bases). The CDR3 has 18 amino acids. Trimming took off 6 bases at V and 0 bases at J, with 23 bases between the two ends. Germline V gene sequence: CDR1 MGHRA, CDR2 YSYEKL. In DNA form, the CDR3 reads TGCGCCAGCAGTCCAGGGGACACCCCCCTTGGAATGAACACTGAAGCTTTCTTT. It yields the protein CASSPGDTPLGMNTEAFF.

The J gene is TRBJ2-2, the V gene TRBV11-3; 15 nucleotides match TRBD2. This CDR3 spans 18 amino acids. Germline V gene lookup returns CDR1 SGHNT and CDR2 YENEEA. Unmatched junction bases numbered 9, after V lost 5 bases and J lost 5 bases. The CDR3: CASSPTEGLAGGTGELFF. CDR3 nucleotide sequence: TGTGCCAGCAGCCCAACCGAGGGACTAGCGGGAGGTACCGGGGAGCTGTTTTTT.

The CDR3 DNA reads TGCGCCAGCAGCCTCGGAGCGGGTTCTAGCACAGATACGCAGTATTTT. Its translation is CASSLGAGSSTDTQYF. The genes are TRBV4-1 and TRBJ2-3; perhaps TRBD2 as D (6 bases). Trimming left V 4 bases short and J 0 bases short, with 14 bases between. Germline V gene lookup returns CDR1 MGHRA and CDR2 YSYEKL. The CDR3 consists of 16 residues.

J is TRBJ1-2 and V is TRBV9; D is unresolved. The CDR3 consists of 14 residues. V gave up 0 bases and J gave up 5 bases, with 11 bases separating them. Germline CDR1 and CDR2: SGDLS and YYNGEE. The CDR3, as DNA: TGTGCCAGCAGCGTAGGGCAGGCCTCTTATGGCTACACCTTC. Residues: CASSVGQASYGYTF.

V is TRBV29-1 and J is TRBJ2-1; the match to TRBD2 covers 7 bases. V shed 6 bases, J shed 3 bases, and the junction held 8 bases outside the gene matches. The CDR3 is 14 amino acids. Germline CDR1 reads SQVTM; CDR2 reads ANQGSEA. The CDR3 bases are TGCAGCGTGGCCGGGGGGAGAGGCTACAATGAGCAGTTCTTC. It encodes CSVAGGRGYNEQFF.

The CDR3, as DNA: TGTGCCTGGAGTGTAGGGGGCCAGGCCCAGCATTTT. Amino acids: CAWSVGGQAQHF. The J gene is TRBJ1-5, the V gene TRBV30; TRBD1 matches at 7 bases. Germline CDR1 reads GTSNPN; CDR2 reads SVGIG (reference sequence). This CDR3 comprises 12 residues. Trimming removed 0 bases from V and 11 bases from J; junction bases left unmatched: 4.

The chain employs TRBV4-3 and TRBJ2-1, with a possible D match to TRBD2 (5 bases). V lost 0 bases and J lost 0, with 12 bases in between. Germline CDR1 LGHNA, CDR2 YSLEER. CDR3 size: 17 residues. CDR3 coding DNA: TGCGCCAGCAGCCAAGATCGGAGGTTGGCCTCCTACAATGAGCAGTTCTTC. Translating gives CASSQDRRLASYNEQFF.

The rearrangement uses TRBV2 and TRBJ2-2; the match to TRBD2 covers 8 bases. V shed 7 bases and J 5 bases; nucleotides not matched to a gene: 9. CDR1 SNHLY and CDR2 FYNNEI come from the germline V gene. This CDR3 contains 15 residues. CDR3 loop: CASNFERGWTGELFF. DNA of the CDR3: TGTGCCAGCAATTTTGAGCGGGGGTGGACCGGGGAGCTGTTTTTT.

The genes are TRBV5-1 and TRBJ1-2; no reliable D call. The germline CDR1 and CDR2 sequences are SGHRS and YFSETQ. Trimming left V 0 bases short and J 1 base short, with 10 bases between. This CDR3 is 15 amino acids long. The CDR3 region has the DNA TGCGCCAGCAGCTTGGGGACGGGGTATAACTATGGCTACACCTTC. This gives the protein CASSLGTGYNYGYTF.

This chain uses TRBV12-3 or TRBV12-4 with TRBJ1-1; maybe TRBD1 (6 bases). The CDR3 has 12 residues. V lost 3 bases to trimming and J lost 6 bases, with 8 bases between them. The CDR3 here is CASSLKGAEAFF. For the CDR3, the DNA is TGTGCCAGCAGTTTGAAGGGGGCTGAAGCTTTCTTT.

This clone was recorded a few times. V and J are TRBV7-3 and TRBJ1-1; D gene unclear. The V end was cut by 5 bases, the J end by 5 bases, with 12 bases between. Germline V gene data show CDR1 as SGHTA and CDR2 as FQGTGA. This CDR3 is 13 amino acids long. CDR3 nucleotides: TGTGCCAGCAGCCAGGCGGGGTGGACTGAAGCTTTCTTT. This encodes CASSQAGWTEAFF.

The rearrangement links TRBV12-3 or TRBV12-4 to TRBJ1-4; a weak D match, TRBD1 (5 bases). V lost 4 bases and J 11 bases, leaving 11 bases between the germline ends. The CDR3 sequence is 12 residues long. The CDR3 nucleotides read TGTGCCAGCAGTTCATGGGGGGAGAAACTGTTTTTT. Translation gives CASSSWGEKLFF.

The chain employs TRBV19 and TRBJ1-5; the match to TRBD1 covers 8 bases. Germline CDR1 and CDR2: LNHDA and SQIVND (reference sequence). The length of the CDR3 is 16 residues. J was trimmed by 0 bases and V by 6 bases; bases with no gene match: 7. This CDR3 is CASRRQGLNSNQPQHF. The CDR3 DNA follows: TGTGCCAGTAGACGACAGGGGCTCAATAGCAATCAGCCCCAGCATTTT.

This chain joins TRBV6-5 and TRBJ2-1, with 8 bases matching TRBD2. V trimming: 7 bases; J trimming: 7 bases; junction bases outside the gene matches: 6. The CDR3 has 13 residues. Germline values: CDR1 MNHEY, CDR2 SVGAGI. CDR3: CASTTGGVNEQFF. The CDR3 DNA sequence: TGTGCCAGCACCACCGGGGGGGTTAATGAGCAGTTCTTC.

J is TRBJ2-2 and V is TRBV6-2 or TRBV6-3; 11 bases agree with TRBD1. V was clipped by 6 bases and J by 6 bases; unmatched bases: 3. The V gene's germline CDR1 is MNHEY and CDR2 SVGEGT. CDR3 length equals 14 residues. CDR3 nucleotide sequence: TGTGCCAGCAGCGGACAGGGGGCCGCCGGGGAGCTGTTTTTT. It translates to CASSGQGAAGELFF.

The chain combines TRBV5-1 with TRBJ1-6; D remains unclear. Trimming stripped 0 bases from V and 10 bases from J, with 11 bases between. CDR1 is SGHRS, CDR2 YFSETQ, per germline. The CDR3 has 14 amino acids. CDR3 bases: TGCGCCAGCAGCTTGGGGCAGGTTGGCTCACCCCTCCACTTT. Protein sequence: CASSLGQVGSPLHF.

The chain combines TRBV19 with TRBJ1-5; TRBD1 matches 7 bases. The CDR3 spans 15 residues. Germline V CDR1 and CDR2: LNHDA, SQIVND (reference sequence). Unmatched junction bases numbered 8, after V lost 2 bases and J lost 7 bases. CDR3 bases: TGTGCCAGTAGTATAAAGACAGGGTACGGGCAGCCCCAGCATTTT. Translated, it gives CASSIKTGYGQPQHF. Variable domain in full (rest from reference TRBV19 and TRBJ1-5): DGGITQSPKYLFRKEGQNVTLSCEQNLNHDAMYWYRQDPGQGLRLIYYSQIVNDFQKGDIAEGYSVSREKKESFPLTVTSAQKNPTAFYLCASSIKTGYGQPQHFGDGTRLSIL.

The chain employs TRBV2 and TRBJ1-6; no reliable D call. The CDR3 loop spans 15 amino acids. Trimming pared 5 bases from V and 6 bases from J, leaving 14 bases between. In germline, CDR1 is SNHLY, CDR2 FYNNEI. In DNA form, the CDR3 reads TGTGCCAGCAGTACCCACATGGGAGCTAATTCACCCCTCCACTTT. It translates to CASSTHMGANSPLHF.

The V call is TRBV10-3, the J call TRBJ1-1; TRBD1 agrees at 9 bases. The CDR3 spans 13 residues. After removal of 3 bases from V and 10 bases from J, the junction contained 6 bases not matched to a gene. Germline V gene sequence: CDR1 ENHRY, CDR2 SYGVKD. The CDR3 loop reads CAISEQGALGAFF. DNA for the CDR3: TGTGCCATCAGTGAACAGGGGGCGCTTGGAGCTTTCTTT.

The chain joins TRBV28 to TRBJ2-5, with TRBD2 identical over 9 bases. The CDR3 contains 12 residues. Germline V gene sequence: CDR1 MDHEN, CDR2 SYDVKM. V was clipped by 10 bases and J by 4 bases; unmatched bases: 4. This CDR3 is CATSTSGETQYF. The CDR3 bases are TGTGCCACTTCGACTAGCGGAGAGACCCAGTACTTC.